Below, one TCR beta chain is given with its context. CDR3 length: 14 residues. Germline lookup yields CDR1 SGHTA and CDR2 FQGNSA. Deletions cut 0 bases from V and 5 bases from J, with 10 bases between. This entry belongs to a study of blood T cell repertoires in COVID-19. Study-level information: Samples of COVID-19 (acute and convalescent) were obtained from the United States, Italy and Spain.

The authors' processing: Amplified reference gene primers provided the basis for estimating nucleated cell counts. Clones were sequenced by immunoSEQ multiplex PCR, and TCRdb holds only the in-frame ones, with some missing. The V and J calls and clone size were taken over from that table, and D and trimming were inferred from the DNA. The sample gives around 370,000 clones, 90% to 95% of which show up once; roughly 3.4% is in the top ten. The origin of this receptor is a woman aged 18-35 years who had recovered from COVID-19. The chain recombines TRBV7-2 with TRBJ2-5; D not certain. Source material: peripheral blood. This CDR3 is CASSLAGNGETQYF. For the CDR3, the DNA is TGTGCCAGCAGCTTAGCGGGCAATGGGGAGACCCAGTACTTC.